What follows are 15 T cell receptor beta chains derived from one specimen sequenced in a study of cytomegalovirus exposure and HLA in healthy donors. It was with 60 Vbeta and 13 Jbeta primers that the PCR ran. Libraries were prepared by immunoSEQ multiplex PCR; TCRdb keeps only in-frame clonotypes and omits some of them. The profile shows 200,000 to 300,000 clones, 84% of them singletons. Sample: PBMCs. The receptors shown here come from a woman in her thirties or forties in good health and CMV-seropositive.

The chain recombines TRBV4-3 with TRBJ2-7; 7 nucleotides agree with TRBD2. Germline CDR1 is LGHNA and CDR2 is YSLEER. The V and J ends lost 0 bases and 4 bases, in that order; junction bases with no gene match: 6. The CDR3 is 15 residues long. CDR3 in amino acids: CASSQDWTSIYEQYF. Written as DNA, the CDR3 is TGCGCCAGCAGCCAAGATTGGACTAGTATTTACGAGCAGTACTTC.

V and J are TRBV27 and TRBJ2-1; 13 bases fit TRBD2. Germline-derived CDR1 and CDR2 are MNHEY and SMNVEV (reference sequence). The length of the CDR3 is 19 residues. V shed 4 bases, J shed 7 bases, and the junction held 16 bases outside the gene matches. The CDR3 sequence is CASSSRTSGRGSRGNEQFF. DNA of the CDR3: TGTGCCAGCAGTTCTCGGACTAGCGGGAGAGGCAGTCGTGGGAATGAGCAGTTCTTC.

CDR3 region: CASSLDDLDTQYF. The CDR3 DNA reads as TGTGCCAGCAGCTTAGATGACTTAGATACGCAGTATTTT. V and J are TRBV11-2 and TRBJ2-3; no clear D gene. With 0 bases removed from V and 5 bases from J, the gap between germline ends came to 6 bases. Germline lookup yields CDR1 SGHAT and CDR2 FQNNGV. The CDR3 totals 13 residues.

The rearrangement joins TRBV5-1 to TRBJ2-1; 10 bases are a match to TRBD2. Per the germline V gene, CDR1 is SGHRS and CDR2 is YFSETQ. The CDR3 spans 16 residues. Losses at the gene ends were 4 bases for V and 0 bases for J; bases not matched to a gene: 4. The CDR3 nucleotides read TGCGCCAGCAGCCTTAGCGGGGGGAGCTCCTACAATGAGCAGTTCTTC. Translating gives CASSLSGGSSYNEQFF.

The chain recombines TRBV27 with TRBJ1-2, with 7 positions matching TRBD1. J was trimmed by 4 bases and V by 4 bases; bases with no gene match: 6. The CDR3 contains 14 residues. CDR1 is MNHEY and CDR2 is SMNVEV in the germline V gene (reference sequence). CDR3 region: CASSSRDSFYGYTF. CDR3 DNA: TGTGCCAGCAGTTCACGGGACAGCTTCTATGGCTACACCTTC.

This chain connects TRBV28 to TRBJ2-7; 9 positions agree with TRBD2. Trimming took 11 bases from V and 3 from J; bases not matched to a gene: 8. The CDR3 totals 13 residues. The germline V gene encodes CDR1 MDHEN and CDR2 SYDVKM. The CDR3 loop reads CAVAGDANYEQYF. CDR3 in DNA: TGTGCCGTAGCGGGAGACGCGAACTACGAGCAGTACTTC.

The genes are TRBV28 and TRBJ1-5; D not certain. The V end was cut by 3 bases, the J end by 0 bases, with 12 bases between. CDR1 is MDHEN and CDR2 is SYDVKM in the germline V gene. The CDR3 loop spans 16 amino acids. CDR3 sequence reads: CASSFRYAVSNQPQHF. The DNA of the CDR3 is TGTGCCAGCAGTTTTAGGTATGCGGTTAGCAATCAGCCCCAGCATTTT.

This clone was counted a few times. The chain has TRBV5-4 and TRBJ2-3, with TRBD1 identical over 8 bases. The CDR3 contains 15 residues. V lost 2 bases, J lost 5 bases, and 7 bases stayed unmatched. Germline V gene data show CDR1 as SGHNT and CDR2 as YYREEE (reference sequence). Here the CDR3 reads CASSFAGGFGDTQYF. CDR3 bases: TGTGCCAGCAGCTTTGCAGGGGGCTTTGGAGATACGCAGTATTTT.

The chain has TRBV7-9 and TRBJ1-2; 9 bases line up with TRBD1. The CDR3 consists of 13 residues. CDR1 SEHNR and CDR2 FQNEAQ come from the germline V gene (reference sequence). The V and J ends lost 5 bases and 6 bases, in that order; junction bases with no gene match: 4. The CDR3 coding sequence is TGTGCCAGCAGCCCACAGGGGGCGGATGGCTACACCTTC. Encoded protein: CASSPQGADGYTF.

The chain has TRBV7-9 and TRBJ2-1, with 11 positions matching TRBD1. J was trimmed by 10 bases and V by 4 bases; bases with no gene match: 9. The length of the CDR3 is 15 residues. CDR1 is SEHNR and CDR2 is FQNEAQ in the germline V gene (reference sequence). DNA for the CDR3: TGTGCCAGCAGCTCCCCAGGACAGGGGGCATGGGAGCAGTTCTTC. It translates to CASSSPGQGAWEQFF.

The chain links TRBV6-5 to TRBJ2-7, with TRBD1 matching 8 bases. Losses at the gene ends were 2 bases for V and 3 bases for J; bases not matched to a gene: 6. This CDR3 spans 15 amino acids. Per germline, CDR1 MNHEY and CDR2 SVGAGI. CDR3 loop: CASSYAGQGFYEQYF. For the CDR3, the DNA is TGTGCCAGCAGTTACGCAGGACAGGGATTCTACGAGCAGTACTTC.

A word on this clone: One end of the junction is discordant with germline, which a read error may explain. The chain uses TRBV7-9 and TRBJ2-5, with a weak D call TRBD1 (6 bases). Germline values: CDR1 SEHNR, CDR2 FQNEAQ (reference sequence). This CDR3 comprises 16 residues. The CDR3 loop reads CASRVSGTRTQETRYF. DNA of the CDR3: TGTGCCAGCAGAGTCTCCGGGACAAGGACACAAGAGACCCGGTACTTC. Combining the CDR3 with reference TRBV7-9 and TRBJ2-5 gives the whole variable domain DTGVSQNPRHKITKRGQNVTFRCDPISEHNRLYWYRQTLGQGPEFLTYFQNEAQLEKSRLLSDRFSAERPKGSFSTLEIQRTEQGDSAMYLCASRVSGTRTQETRYFGPGTRLLVL.

This clone was counted a single time. The chain couples TRBV4-3 to TRBJ2-2, with 9 bases matching TRBD1. CDR3 length: 20 residues. In germline, CDR1 is LGHNA, CDR2 YSLEER. Trimming removed 2 bases from V and 4 bases from J; junction bases left unmatched: 17. The CDR3 coding sequence is TGCGCCAGCAGCCAAATACAGGGGGCAGGGGGTACTGTGATCACCGGGGAGCTGTTTTTT. Protein sequence: CASSQIQGAGGTVITGELFF.

This clone was seen only a few times. The genes are TRBV12-5 and TRBJ1-1; tentatively, D is TRBD1 (5 bases). The germline V gene encodes CDR1 LGHNT and CDR2 FRNRAP. The V end lost 2 bases, the J end lost 10 bases, and 20 bases lay between the germline ends. The CDR3 covers 15 residues. This CDR3 is CASGLTLGGEAVAFF. The CDR3 coding sequence is TGTGCTAGTGGTTTGACCCTTGGGGGGGAGGCAGTAGCTTTCTTT.

The J gene is TRBJ1-2, the V gene TRBV29-1; 9 bases line up with TRBD1. Trimming cost V 3 bases and J 4 bases; bases outside gene matches: 12. The CDR3 spans 16 residues. Germline assignment: CDR1 SQVTM and CDR2 ANQGSEA. CDR3 DNA sequence: TGCAGCGTTGAGGACCCAAACAGGGGGCCCGGCTATGGCTACACCTTC. Amino acids: CSVEDPNRGPGYGYTF. Variable domain in full (rest from reference TRBV29-1 and TRBJ1-2): SAVISQKPSRDICQRGTSLTIQCQVDSQVTMMFWYRQQPGQSLTLIATANQGSEATYESGFVIDKFPISRPNLTFSTLTVSNMSPEDSSIYLCSVEDPNRGPGYGYTFGSGTRLTVV.